This T cell receptor beta chain was obtained from a study of T cells in Graves' hyperthyroidism and ophthalmopathy. Study outcomes and limitations: Most clonotypes that expanded in the thyroid above 0.001 also showed up in blood.

This clonotype was recorded many times. The antigen is not known. V shed 5 bases and J shed 5 bases, with 21 bases lying between them. The CDR3 totals 16 residues. Looked up from germline, CDR1 is MNHNS and CDR2 is SASEGT. Amplified TCR beta CDR3 regions came from RNA transcripts. The primer set for the first-round RT-PCR of the TCR CDR3 was HTBI. TCRdb processed the multiplex PCR reads anew with MiXCR; each CDR3 protein has one entry. The data show about 410,000 distinct CDR3 sequences, approximately 15% seen once. Sequenced sample: blood. This chain links TRBV6-1 with TRBJ1-1, with D perhaps TRBD1 (5 bases). This sequence originates from a young man with Graves' ophthalmopathy. The CDR3: CASSRNPGDGGTEAFF. DNA of the CDR3: TGTGCCAGCAGTCGCAATCCGGGGGACGGGGGAACTGAAGCTTTCTTT.